This entry lists 24 T cell receptor beta chains sequenced from one sample in a study of shared clonotypes between healthy human individuals. Only in-frame clones appear in the TCRdb table, and some are missing; sequencing was by immunoSEQ multiplex PCR. This sample has millions of clones, with 90% to 95% found just once. Sequences were obtained from naive CD4+ T cells sorted from blood. Subset defined: CD45RA+ positively selected. These receptors were taken from a man aged 18-30 years in good health.

The V and J genes are TRBV10-3 and TRBJ1-6, with a possible D match to TRBD1 (5 bases). CDR1 ENHRY and CDR2 SYGVKD come from the germline V gene. Trimming removed 1 base at V and 7 bases at J, with 11 bases between. The CDR3 sequence is 15 residues long. CDR3 nucleotide sequence: TGTGCCATCAGTGAGTGGGGCGGGTCGAATTCACCCCTCCACTTT. Encoded protein: CAISEWGGSNSPLHF.

The chain has TRBV27 and TRBJ2-7; 10 bases agree with TRBD1. This CDR3 is 11 amino acids long. Unmatched junction bases numbered 3, after V lost 5 bases and J lost 11 bases. The germline V gene encodes CDR1 MNHEY and CDR2 SMNVEV (reference sequence). The CDR3 DNA reads as TGTGCCAGCAGTCCCGGACAGGGGGAGTACTTC. Its translation is CASSPGQGEYF.

V and J are TRBV6-1 and TRBJ1-6; D uncertain. CDR1 MNHNS and CDR2 SASEGT come from the germline V gene. The CDR3 is 14 amino acids. V lost 6 bases, J lost 5 bases, and 11 bases lay in between. DNA for the CDR3: TGTGCCAGCAGGGCGGGCTTCGATAATTCACCCCTCCACTTT. Its protein product is CASRAGFDNSPLHF.

Points on this clone: The identical CDR3 is also encoded by other nucleotide sequences in the sample. This chain uses TRBV30 with TRBJ2-3; 7 bases align to TRBD2. Germline values: CDR1 GTSNPN, CDR2 SVGIG (reference sequence). The ends lost 0 bases at V and 1 base at J; junction bases unmatched: 1. This CDR3 spans 14 amino acids. CDR3 region: CAWSVSGGTDTQYF. The CDR3 coding sequence is TGTGCCTGGAGTGTAAGCGGGGGCACAGATACGCAGTATTTT. The whole variable domain, filled in from reference TRBV30 and TRBJ2-3, reads SQTIHQWPATLVQPVGSPLSLECTVEGTSNPNLYWYRQAAGRGLQLLFYSVGIGQISSEVPQNLSASRPQDRQFILSSKKLLLSDSGFYLCAWSVSGGTDTQYFGPGTRLTVL.

CDR3 sequence (DNA): TGTGCCAGCTCACCCTTACGGACAGGTCCAGATACGCAGTATTTT. Its translation: CASSPLRTGPDTQYF. The chain has TRBV18 and TRBJ2-3; 7 bases line up with TRBD1. Germline loops: CDR1 KGHSH, CDR2 LQKENI. J was trimmed by 4 bases and V by 3 bases; bases with no gene match: 7. The CDR3 length is 15 residues. Supplemented by reference TRBV18 and TRBJ2-3, the full variable domain reads NAGVMQNPRHLVRRRGQEARLRCSPMKGHSHVYWYRQLPEEGLKFMVYLQKENIIDESGMPKERFSAEFPKEGPSILRIQQVVRGDSAAYFCASSPLRTGPDTQYFGPGTRLTVL.

This chain connects TRBV4-1 to TRBJ2-3; D is tentatively TRBD1 or TRBD2 (5 bases each). The germline CDR1 and CDR2 sequences are MGHRA and YSYEKL. The CDR3 sequence is 17 residues long. Trimming left V 5 bases short and J 0 bases short, with 18 bases between. CDR3 sequence: CASSSAIGAGSTDTQYF. CDR3 coding DNA: TGCGCCAGCAGCTCGGCGATCGGGGCCGGGAGCACAGATACGCAGTATTTT.

The V gene is TRBV27, the J gene TRBJ2-1, with 9 bases aligning to TRBD2. Germline V lookup: CDR1 MNHEY, CDR2 SMNVEV (reference sequence). V shed 4 bases and J 8 bases; nucleotides not matched to a gene: 12. The CDR3 totals 16 residues. The CDR3 nucleotides are TGTGCCAGCAGTTCCTGGGCGGGACTAGCTCAAGATGAGCAGTTCTTC. Translating it yields CASSSWAGLAQDEQFF.

This chain connects TRBV20-1 to TRBJ2-1; D remains unclear. Trimming left V 5 bases short and J 7 bases short, with 9 bases between. The CDR3 length is 11 residues. Looked up from germline, CDR1 is DFQATT and CDR2 is SNEGSKA (reference sequence). The CDR3 spells CSAPEWNEQFF. CDR3 nucleotide sequence: TGCAGTGCTCCCGAGTGGAATGAGCAGTTCTTC.

The CDR3 reads CASSIRDDQPQHF. The CDR3 nucleotides read TGTGCCAGTAGTATCCGGGACGATCAGCCCCAGCATTTT. This chain joins TRBV19 and TRBJ1-5; possibly TRBD1 for D (5 bases). Per the germline V gene, CDR1 is LNHDA and CDR2 is SQIVND (reference sequence). The V end lost 3 bases, the J end lost 5 bases, and 8 bases lay between the germline ends. CDR3 length equals 13 residues. The variable domain in full, with the rest retrieved from reference TRBV19 and TRBJ1-5, is DGGITQSPKYLFRKEGQNVTLSCEQNLNHDAMYWYRQDPGQGLRLIYYSQIVNDFQKGDIAEGYSVSREKKESFPLTVTSAQKNPTAFYLCASSIRDDQPQHFGDGTRLSIL.

V gene TRBV12-5 combines with J gene TRBJ1-2; no clear D gene. V was trimmed by 2 bases and J by 4 bases, leaving 11 bases between them. This CDR3 spans 14 amino acids. Germline values: CDR1 LGHNT, CDR2 FRNRAP. The CDR3 here is CASGLLAGTYGYTF. The CDR3 bases are TGTGCTAGTGGTTTGTTGGCAGGTACCTATGGCTACACCTTC.

The gene calls are TRBV2 and TRBJ2-7; the D gene is possibly TRBD1 (6 bases). Trimming took 5 bases from V and 3 from J, leaving 14 bases between them. CDR3 length: 14 amino acids. The V gene's germline CDR1 is SNHLY and CDR2 FYNNEI. CDR3 protein: CASSRQDGYYEQYF. DNA of the CDR3: TGTGCCAGCAGTCGACAGGATGGGTACTACGAGCAGTACTTC.

The rearrangement links TRBV5-4 to TRBJ2-2; the match to TRBD2 covers 10 bases. V trimming: 2 bases; J trimming: 0 bases; junction bases outside the gene matches: 7. There are 18 residues in the CDR3. Germline CDR1 is SGHNT and CDR2 is YYREEE (reference sequence). Here the CDR3 reads CASSFTGLAVANTGELFF. CDR3 sequence (DNA): TGTGCCAGCAGCTTCACCGGACTAGCGGTAGCGAACACCGGGGAGCTGTTTTTT.

This clone appeared once. The genes are TRBV2 and TRBJ2-1, with TRBD1 identical over 8 bases. V shed 7 bases, J shed 7 bases, and the junction held 6 bases outside the gene matches. Germline lookup yields CDR1 SNHLY and CDR2 FYNNEI. The CDR3 has 13 residues. The DNA for the CDR3 is TGTGCCAGCAAACCGGGACAGGCAAATGAGCAGTTCTTC. Protein: CASKPGQANEQFF.

Concerning this clone itself: Possible read error: a much larger clone is one base away. V usage is TRBV10-3 and J usage is TRBJ1-6; D is ambiguous. The CDR3 is made up of 14 amino acids. Germline CDR1 reads ENHRY; CDR2 reads SYGVKD. Trimming cost V 2 bases and J 11 bases, with 13 bases left between them. The CDR3: CAISEGSRNPPLHF. In nucleotides, the CDR3 is TGTGCCATCAGTGAGGGCAGCCGAAATCCACCCCTCCACTTT.

The genes are TRBV11-3 and TRBJ2-2, with 12 positions matching TRBD1. The germline gives CDR1 SGHNT, CDR2 YENEEA. The ends lost 5 bases at V and 5 bases at J; junction bases unmatched: 12. The CDR3 is 18 residues long. This chain's CDR3 is CASSRRWGQGADTGELFF. The CDR3 nucleotides are TGTGCCAGCAGCCGCAGGTGGGGACAGGGGGCTGATACCGGGGAGCTGTTTTTT.

The chain combines TRBV5-5 with TRBJ1-5; D possibly corresponds to TRBD1 (6 bases). The germline CDR1 and CDR2 sequences are SGHKS and YYEKEE (reference sequence). The CDR3 is 16 residues long. Trimming shortened V by 0 bases and J by 0 bases, and 10 bases separated the two germline ends. CDR3 nucleotides: TGTGCCAGCAGCTTGGTGTCGGGGGCTAGCAATCAGCCCCAGCATTTT. Encoded protein: CASSLVSGASNQPQHF. The full variable domain, rest sourced from reference TRBV5-5 and TRBJ1-5, is DAGVTQSPTHLIKTRGQQVTLRCSPISGHKSVSWYQQVLGQGPQFIFQYYEKEERGRGNFPDRFSARQFPNYSSELNVNALLLGDSALYLCASSLVSGASNQPQHFGDGTRLSIL.

V usage is TRBV2 and J usage is TRBJ1-6; 10 nucleotides align to TRBD1. Looked up from germline, CDR1 is SNHLY and CDR2 is FYNNEI. V shed 6 bases and J 5 bases; nucleotides not matched to a gene: 7. The CDR3 loop spans 16 amino acids. CDR3 sequence reads: CASRGGQGFNNSPLHF. CDR3 nucleotide sequence: TGTGCCAGCAGGGGGGGACAGGGGTTTAATAATTCACCCCTCCACTTT. Full variable domain (outside the CDR3, taken from reference TRBV2 and TRBJ1-6): EPEVTQTPSHQVTQMGQEVILRCVPISNHLYFYWYRQILGQKVEFLVSFYNNEISEKSEIFDDQFSVERPDGSNFTLKIRSTKLEDSAMYFCASRGGQGFNNSPLHFGNGTRLTVT.

Concerning this clone itself: One junction end does not reproduce the germline sequence, and a read error may be involved. CDR3 sequence reads: CASSAGTQVGGELFF. CDR3 DNA sequence: TGTGCTAGCAGCGCTGGGACACAGGTTGGCGGGGAGCTGTTTTTT. The rearrangement uses TRBV7-7 and TRBJ2-2; D possibly corresponds to TRBD1 (6 bases). Per the germline V gene, CDR1 is SSHAT and CDR2 is FNYEAQ (reference sequence). This CDR3 has 15 amino acids.

The chain recombines TRBV19 with TRBJ1-2, with D tentatively TRBD1 (5 bases). V was clipped by 10 bases and J by 6 bases, with 24 bases between them. Germline lookup yields CDR1 LNHDA and CDR2 SQIVND (reference sequence). This CDR3 contains 15 residues. CDR3 coding DNA: TGTGCCACTAAGCCTCCTTTTGGGGGTATTAATGGCTACACCTTC. Amino acid sequence: CATKPPFGGINGYTF.

This clone was recorded only once. Written as DNA, the CDR3 is TGCGCCAGCAGCCCGGTAGGGGTTGGGAGCTCTGGAAACACCATATATTTT. Its translation: CASSPVGVGSSGNTIYF. V usage is TRBV5-1 and J usage is TRBJ1-3, with D possibly matching TRBD1 (5 bases). The length of the CDR3 is 17 residues. V was trimmed by 4 bases and J by 0 bases, leaving 17 bases between them. Germline CDR1 reads SGHRS; CDR2 reads YFSETQ.

J is TRBJ1-1 and V is TRBV18, with D uncertain. In germline, CDR1 is KGHSH, CDR2 LQKENI. V was trimmed by 3 bases and J by 7 bases, leaving 15 bases between them. The CDR3 spans 14 residues. The CDR3 protein is CASSPGRGTGEAFF. CDR3 nucleotides: TGTGCCAGCTCACCGGGCCGGGGAACTGGTGAAGCTTTCTTT. The whole variable domain, remainder taken from reference TRBV18 and TRBJ1-1, is NAGVMQNPRHLVRRRGQEARLRCSPMKGHSHVYWYRQLPEEGLKFMVYLQKENIIDESGMPKERFSAEFPKEGPSILRIQQVVRGDSAAYFCASSPGRGTGEAFFGQGTRLTVV.

V is TRBV6-6 and J is TRBJ1-5; D gene uncertain. CDR1 and CDR2 (germline): MNHNY, SVGAGI (reference sequence). The CDR3 contains 16 residues. With 5 bases removed from V and 0 bases from J, the gap between germline ends came to 14 bases. The CDR3 DNA reads as TGTGCCAGCAGTGTGTCTCCGTCTTCTAGCAATCAGCCCCAGCATTTT. This codes for CASSVSPSSSNQPQHF.

This clone has only one observation. In DNA form, the CDR3 reads TGCGCCAGCAGCTTGCGTACAGGGGCCTCCTACGAGCAGTACTTC. It is translated as CASSLRTGASYEQYF. The chain is built from TRBV5-1 and TRBJ2-7; TRBD1 aligns across 7 bases. The V gene's germline CDR1 is SGHRS and CDR2 YFSETQ. J was trimmed by 0 bases and V by 1 base; bases with no gene match: 4. CDR3 length: 15 amino acids.

V gene TRBV27 combines with J gene TRBJ2-7, with D possibly TRBD1 on 6 matching bases. This CDR3 region has 12 residues. CDR1 MNHEY and CDR2 SMNVEV come from the germline V gene (reference sequence). V lost 4 bases and J 6 bases, leaving 10 bases between the germline ends. The CDR3 protein is CASSSTGTEQYF. The DNA of the CDR3 is TGTGCCAGCAGTTCTACAGGGACCGAGCAGTACTTC.